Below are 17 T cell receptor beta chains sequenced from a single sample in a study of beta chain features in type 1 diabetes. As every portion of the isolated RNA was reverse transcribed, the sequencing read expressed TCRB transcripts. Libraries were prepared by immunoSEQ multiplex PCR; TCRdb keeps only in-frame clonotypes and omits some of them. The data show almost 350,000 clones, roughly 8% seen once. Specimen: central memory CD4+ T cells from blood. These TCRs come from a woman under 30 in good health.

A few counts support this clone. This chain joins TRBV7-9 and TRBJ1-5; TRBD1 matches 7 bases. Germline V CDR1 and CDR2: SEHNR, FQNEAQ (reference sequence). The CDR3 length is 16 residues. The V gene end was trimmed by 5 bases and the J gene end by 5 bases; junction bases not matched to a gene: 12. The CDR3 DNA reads TGTGCCAGCAGCGAAGGAAATACAGGGGCCGATCAGCCCCAGCATTTT. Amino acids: CASSEGNTGADQPQHF. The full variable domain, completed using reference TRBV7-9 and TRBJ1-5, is DTGVSQNPRHKITKRGQNVTFRCDPISEHNRLYWYRQTLGQGPEFLTYFQNEAQLEKSRLLSDRFSAERPKGSFSTLEIQRTEQGDSAMYLCASSEGNTGADQPQHFGDGTRLSIL.

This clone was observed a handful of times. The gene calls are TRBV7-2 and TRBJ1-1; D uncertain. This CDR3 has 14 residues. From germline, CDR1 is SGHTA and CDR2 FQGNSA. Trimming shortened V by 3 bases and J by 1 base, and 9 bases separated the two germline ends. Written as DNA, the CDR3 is TGTGCCAGCAGCTTCGCGGCGGGGAACACTGAAGCTTTCTTT. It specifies CASSFAAGNTEAFF.

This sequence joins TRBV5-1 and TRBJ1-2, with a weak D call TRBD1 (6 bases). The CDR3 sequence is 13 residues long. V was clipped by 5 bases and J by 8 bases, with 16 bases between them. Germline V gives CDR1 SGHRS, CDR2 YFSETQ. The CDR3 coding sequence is TGCGCCAGCAGACCAAATACCCAGGGGGGCTACACCTTC. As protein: CASRPNTQGGYTF. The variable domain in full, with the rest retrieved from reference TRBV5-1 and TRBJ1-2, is KAGVTQTPRYLIKTRGQQVTLSCSPISGHRSVSWYQQTPGQGLQFLFEYFSETQRNKGNFPGRFSGRQFSNSRSEMNVSTLELGDSALYLCASRPNTQGGYTFGSGTRLTVV.

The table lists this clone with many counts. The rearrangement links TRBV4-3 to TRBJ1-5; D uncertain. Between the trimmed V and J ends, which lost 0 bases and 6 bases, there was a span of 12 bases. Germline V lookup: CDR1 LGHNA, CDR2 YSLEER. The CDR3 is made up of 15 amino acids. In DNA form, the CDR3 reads TGCGCCAGCAGCCAAGATAGTGGGGTAGGTCAGCCCCAGCATTTT. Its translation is CASSQDSGVGQPQHF.

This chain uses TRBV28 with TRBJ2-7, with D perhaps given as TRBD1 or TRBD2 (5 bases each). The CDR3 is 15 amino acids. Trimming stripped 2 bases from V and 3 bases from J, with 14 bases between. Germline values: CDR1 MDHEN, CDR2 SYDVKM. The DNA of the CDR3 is TGTGCCAGCAGTTTAAGGGGAGCGTACGGCTACGAGCAGTACTTC. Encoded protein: CASSLRGAYGYEQYF.

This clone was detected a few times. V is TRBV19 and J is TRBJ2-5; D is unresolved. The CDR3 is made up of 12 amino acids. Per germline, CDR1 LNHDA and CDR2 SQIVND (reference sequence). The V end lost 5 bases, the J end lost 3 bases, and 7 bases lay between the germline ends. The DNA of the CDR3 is TGTGCCAGTAGTCAACAGAAAGAGACCCAGTACTTC. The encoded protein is CASSQQKETQYF.

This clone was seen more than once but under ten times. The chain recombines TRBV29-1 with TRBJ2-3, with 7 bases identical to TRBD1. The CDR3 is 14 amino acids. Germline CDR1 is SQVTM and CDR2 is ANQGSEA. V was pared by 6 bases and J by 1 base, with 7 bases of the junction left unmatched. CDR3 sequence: CSVDDRVGTDTQYF. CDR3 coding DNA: TGCAGCGTAGATGACAGGGTGGGCACAGATACGCAGTATTTT.

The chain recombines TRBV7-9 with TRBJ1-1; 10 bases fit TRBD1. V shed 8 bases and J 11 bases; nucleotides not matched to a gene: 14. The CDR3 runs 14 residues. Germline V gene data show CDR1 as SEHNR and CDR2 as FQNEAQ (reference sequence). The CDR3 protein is CASVPSGTGDSAFF. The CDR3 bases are TGTGCCAGCGTCCCGTCTGGGACAGGGGACTCGGCTTTCTTT.

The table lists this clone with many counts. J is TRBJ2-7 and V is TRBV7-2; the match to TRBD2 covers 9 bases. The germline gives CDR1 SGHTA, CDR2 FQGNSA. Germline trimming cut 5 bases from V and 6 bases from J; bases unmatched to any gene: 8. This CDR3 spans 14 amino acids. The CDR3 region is CASSGGLAAGEQYF. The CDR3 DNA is TGTGCCAGCAGCGGGGGACTAGCTGCGGGCGAGCAGTACTTC.

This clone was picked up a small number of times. The CDR3 sequence is CAISESQGLSYNEQFF. As DNA, the CDR3 is TGTGCCATCAGTGAGTCGCAGGGGCTGTCCTACAATGAGCAGTTCTTC. The chain employs TRBV10-3 and TRBJ2-1; TRBD1 might be the D (6 bases). Germline CDR1 and CDR2: ENHRY and SYGVKD. V was pared by 0 bases and J by 1 base, with 10 bases between. The CDR3 sequence is 16 residues long.

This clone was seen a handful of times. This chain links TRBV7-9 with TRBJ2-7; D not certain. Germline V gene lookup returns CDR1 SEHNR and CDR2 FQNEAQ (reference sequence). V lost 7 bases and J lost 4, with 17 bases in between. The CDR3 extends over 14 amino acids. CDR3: CASTEQPGPYEQYF. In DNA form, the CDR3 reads TGTGCCAGCACCGAACAACCGGGCCCTTACGAGCAGTACTTC.

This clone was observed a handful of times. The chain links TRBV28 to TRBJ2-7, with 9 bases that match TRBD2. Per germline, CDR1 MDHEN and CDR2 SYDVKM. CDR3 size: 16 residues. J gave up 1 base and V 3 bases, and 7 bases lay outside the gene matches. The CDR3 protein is CASSFDLAGLSYEQYF. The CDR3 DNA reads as TGTGCCAGCAGTTTCGACCTAGCGGGGCTATCCTACGAGCAGTACTTC. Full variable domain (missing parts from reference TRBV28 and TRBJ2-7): DVKVTQSSRYLVKRTGEKVFLECVQDMDHENMFWYRQDPGLGLRLIYFSYDVKMKEKGDIPEGYSVSREKKERFSLILESASTNQTSMYLCASSFDLAGLSYEQYFGPGTRLTVT.

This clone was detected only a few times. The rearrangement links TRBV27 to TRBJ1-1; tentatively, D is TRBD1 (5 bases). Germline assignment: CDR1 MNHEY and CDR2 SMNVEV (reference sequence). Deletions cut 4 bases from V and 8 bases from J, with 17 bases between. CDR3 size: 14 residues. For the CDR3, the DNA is TGTGCCAGCAGTTGGAAGGGGCAGGTAGACGAAGCTTTCTTT. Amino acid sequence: CASSWKGQVDEAFF.

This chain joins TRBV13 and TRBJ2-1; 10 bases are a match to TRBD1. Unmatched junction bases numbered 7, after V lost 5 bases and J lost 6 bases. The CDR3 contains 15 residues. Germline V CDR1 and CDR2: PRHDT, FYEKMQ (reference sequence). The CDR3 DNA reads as TGTGCCAGCAGCAAAGGACAGGGGGTTCGCAATGAGCAGTTCTTC. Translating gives CASSKGQGVRNEQFF.

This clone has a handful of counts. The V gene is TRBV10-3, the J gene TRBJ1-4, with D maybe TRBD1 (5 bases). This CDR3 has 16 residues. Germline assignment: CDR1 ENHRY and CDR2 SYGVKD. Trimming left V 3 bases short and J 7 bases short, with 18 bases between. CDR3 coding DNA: TGTGCCATCAGTGATTCAATTGGGGGGTTGGGTGAAAAACTGTTTTTT. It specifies CAISDSIGGLGEKLFF.

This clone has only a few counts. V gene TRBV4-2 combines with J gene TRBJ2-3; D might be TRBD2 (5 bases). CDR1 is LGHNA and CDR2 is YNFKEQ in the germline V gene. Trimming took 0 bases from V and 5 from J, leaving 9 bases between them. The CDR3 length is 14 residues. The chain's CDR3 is CASSQETGRDTQYF. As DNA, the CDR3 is TGTGCCAGCAGCCAAGAGACGGGGAGAGATACGCAGTATTTT.

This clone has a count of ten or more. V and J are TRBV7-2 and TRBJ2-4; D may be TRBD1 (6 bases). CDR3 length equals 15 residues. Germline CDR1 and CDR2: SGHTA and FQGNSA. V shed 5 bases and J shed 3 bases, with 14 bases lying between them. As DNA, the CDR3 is TGTGCCAGCAGCGACTACAGGGACGGCAAAAACATTCAGTACTTC. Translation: CASSDYRDGKNIQYF.